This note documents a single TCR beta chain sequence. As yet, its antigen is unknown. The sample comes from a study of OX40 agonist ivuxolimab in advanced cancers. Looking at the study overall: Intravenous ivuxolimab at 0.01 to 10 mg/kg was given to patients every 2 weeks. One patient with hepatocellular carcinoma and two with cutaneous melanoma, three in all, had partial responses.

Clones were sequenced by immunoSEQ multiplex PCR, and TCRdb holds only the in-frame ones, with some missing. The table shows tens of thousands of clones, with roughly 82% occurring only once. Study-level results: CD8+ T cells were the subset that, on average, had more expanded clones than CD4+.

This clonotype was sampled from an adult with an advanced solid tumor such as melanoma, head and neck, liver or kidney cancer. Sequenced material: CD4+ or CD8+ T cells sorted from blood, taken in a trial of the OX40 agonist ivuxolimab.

CDR3 in amino acids: CASSDRRDQPQHF. As DNA, the CDR3 is TGTGCCAGCAGTGATCGGCGGGATCAGCCCCAGCATTTT. This sequence joins TRBV6-1 and TRBJ1-5; D remains unclear. Germline assignment: CDR1 MNHNS and CDR2 SASEGT. With 3 bases removed from V and 5 bases from J, the gap between germline ends came to 8 bases. The CDR3 extends over 13 amino acids.